This TCR beta chain was observed in a study of follicular helper T cells after annual influenza vaccination. Notes on the study in general: Day 7 ICOS+CD38+ clones were most often found later in ICOS-CD38- cTfh cells.

Generated by immunoSEQ multiplex PCR, the TCRdb table keeps only in-frame clones and is missing some. Found here are roughly 1,500 clones, about 63% of them singletons; the top ten hold over 4%. The length of the CDR3 is 13 residues. V was pared by 1 base and J by 1 base, with 4 bases between. CDR1 is SEHNR and CDR2 is FQNEAQ in the germline V gene (reference sequence). On this clone: Its antigen is not known.

Described time point: 2014-2015 season, 7 days after vaccination. ICOS+CD38+ and ICOS-CD38- fractions were sorted from non-naive CD4+CXCR5+PD-1+ cells. Sequenced here: CXCR5+ CD38+ circulating T follicular helper cells from blood, sampled 7 days after influenza vaccination. The subset was: circulating Tfh, non-naive CD4+CXCR5+PD-1+ (ICOS+CD38+ or ICOS-CD38-). The sequence derives from an adult who received the influenza vaccine. The chain joins TRBV7-9 to TRBJ1-1; D remains ambiguous. CDR3 sequence: CASSLGQNTEAFF. The DNA of the CDR3 is TGTGCCAGCAGCTTAGGACAGAACACTGAAGCTTTCTTT.